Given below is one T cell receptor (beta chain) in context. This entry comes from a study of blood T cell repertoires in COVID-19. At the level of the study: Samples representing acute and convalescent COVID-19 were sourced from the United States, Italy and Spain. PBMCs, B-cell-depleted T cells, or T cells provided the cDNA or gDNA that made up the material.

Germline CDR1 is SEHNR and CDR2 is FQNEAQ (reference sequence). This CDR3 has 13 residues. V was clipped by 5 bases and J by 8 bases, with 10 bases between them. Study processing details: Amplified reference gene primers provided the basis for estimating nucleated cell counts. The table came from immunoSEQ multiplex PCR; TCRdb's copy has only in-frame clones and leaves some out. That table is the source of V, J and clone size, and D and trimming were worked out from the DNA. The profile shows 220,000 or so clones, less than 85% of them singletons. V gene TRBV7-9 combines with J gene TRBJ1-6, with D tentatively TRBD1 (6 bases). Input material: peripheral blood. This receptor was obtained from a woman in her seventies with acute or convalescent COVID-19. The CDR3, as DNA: TGTGCCAGCAGCGACCGACAGGATTCACCCCTCCACTTT. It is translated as CASSDRQDSPLHF.